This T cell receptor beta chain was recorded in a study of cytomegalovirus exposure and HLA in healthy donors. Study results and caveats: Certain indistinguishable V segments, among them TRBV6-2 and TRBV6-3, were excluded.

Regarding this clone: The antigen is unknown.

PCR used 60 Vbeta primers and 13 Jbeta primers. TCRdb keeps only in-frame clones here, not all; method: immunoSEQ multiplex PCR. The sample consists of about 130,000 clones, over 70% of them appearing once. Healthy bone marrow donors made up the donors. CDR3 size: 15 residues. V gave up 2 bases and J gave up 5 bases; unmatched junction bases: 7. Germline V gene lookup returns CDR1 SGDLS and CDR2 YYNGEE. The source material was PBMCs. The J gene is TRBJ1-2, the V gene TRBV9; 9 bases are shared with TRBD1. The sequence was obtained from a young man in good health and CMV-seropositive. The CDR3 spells CASSVDGTGLYGYTF. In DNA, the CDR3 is TGTGCCAGCAGCGTCGATGGGACAGGGCTGTATGGCTACACCTTC. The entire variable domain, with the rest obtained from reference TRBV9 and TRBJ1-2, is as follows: DSGVTQTPKHLITATGQRVTLRCSPRSGDLSVYWYQQSLDQGLQFLIQYYNGEERAKGNILERFSAQQFPDLHSELNLSSLELGDSALYFCASSVDGTGLYGYTFGSGTRLTVV.